The 9 T cell receptor beta chains in this list originate from one sample, sequenced in a study of blood T cell repertoires in COVID-19. TCRdb's copy holds only in-frame clones and misses some; the assay was immunoSEQ multiplex PCR. This sample has approximately 90,000 clones, with roughly 80% found just once. The sample was peripheral blood. The receptors come from a man in his 70s with COVID-19, enrolled during active disease.

V is TRBV28 and J is TRBJ2-3; TRBD1 is a possible D gene (5 bases). V was shortened by 3 bases and J by 4 bases, with 14 bases between the two germline ends. There are 15 residues in the CDR3. Germline CDR1 is MDHEN and CDR2 is SYDVKM. The CDR3 reads CASSLGRKRADTQYF. CDR3 nucleotides: TGTGCCAGCAGTTTGGGGCGAAAAAGAGCAGATACGCAGTATTTT.

The chain employs TRBV9 and TRBJ1-1; D remains unclear. The germline V gene encodes CDR1 SGDLS and CDR2 YYNGEE. V was shortened by 0 bases and J by 4 bases, with 13 bases between the two germline ends. This CDR3 comprises 15 residues. The CDR3 protein is CASSVGGQRATEAFF. CDR3 sequence (DNA): TGTGCCAGCAGCGTAGGGGGTCAGAGGGCCACTGAAGCTTTCTTT.

The genes are TRBV6-1 and TRBJ2-7, with 8 bases that match TRBD2. Germline CDR1 is MNHNS and CDR2 is SASEGT. V was clipped by 1 base and J by 3 bases; unmatched bases: 2. The CDR3 has 14 amino acids. Written as DNA, the CDR3 is TGTGCCAGCAGTGAAGGGAGCGGGAGCTACGAGCAGTACTTC. Its protein is CASSEGSGSYEQYF.

The J gene is TRBJ1-6, the V gene TRBV7-2; D is perhaps TRBD1 (6 bases). Germline V gives CDR1 SGHTA, CDR2 FQGNSA. V was shortened by 1 base and J by 8 bases, with 15 bases between the two germline ends. This CDR3 has 16 amino acids. CDR3 coding DNA: TGTGCCAGCAGCTTAGTAGGTTCGGGACAACATTCACCCCTCCACTTT. Encoded protein: CASSLVGSGQHSPLHF.

The chain carries TRBV6-5 and TRBJ2-7, with TRBD1 as a possible D gene (6 bases). This CDR3 spans 13 amino acids. The ends were cut back, 2 bases at V and 7 bases at J, with 12 bases in the middle. CDR1 and CDR2 (germline): MNHEY, SVGAGI. In nucleotides, the CDR3 is TGTGCCAGCAGTTACGGGGACATGAGTGAGCAGTACTTC. Translating gives CASSYGDMSEQYF.

The chain employs TRBV4-2 and TRBJ2-5; the match to TRBD2 covers 7 bases. In germline, CDR1 is LGHNA, CDR2 YNFKEQ. CDR3 size: 16 residues. V trimming: 1 base; J trimming: 2 bases; junction bases outside the gene matches: 7. The CDR3 here is CASSQAPGGGQETQYF. The DNA for the CDR3 is TGTGCCAGCAGCCAAGCCCCGGGAGGTGGGCAAGAGACCCAGTACTTC.

This rearrangement joins TRBV14 to TRBJ2-7; 9 bases align to TRBD1. This CDR3 is 15 amino acids long. V shed 1 base, J shed 1 base, and the junction held 2 bases outside the gene matches. Germline CDR1 is SGHDN and CDR2 is FVKESK. The CDR3 protein is CASSQAGTGSYEQYF. DNA of the CDR3: TGTGCCAGCAGCCAAGCCGGGACAGGGTCCTACGAGCAGTACTTC.

This clone was detected once. The CDR3 spells CASSSTRDTQYF. DNA for the CDR3: TGTGCCAGCAGTTCTACCAGGGATACGCAGTATTTT. This sequence joins TRBV28 and TRBJ2-3; D remains ambiguous. With 4 bases removed from V and 6 bases from J, the gap between germline ends came to 8 bases. Germline CDR1 MDHEN, CDR2 SYDVKM. This CDR3 spans 12 amino acids.

The V gene is TRBV27, the J gene TRBJ1-1, with a tentative D call TRBD1 (5 bases). The CDR3 sequence is 13 residues long. CDR1 is MNHEY and CDR2 is SMNVEV in the germline V gene (reference sequence). Trimming took 9 bases from V and 0 from J, leaving 11 bases between them. The CDR3, as DNA: TGTGCCAGTTGGACATTTATGAACACTGAAGCTTTCTTT. Translating gives CASWTFMNTEAFF.